This is a list of T cell receptor beta chains from one sample in a study of Graves' ophthalmopathy and Graves' hyperthyroidism. TCRdb re-analysed the multiplex PCR reads in MiXCR, keeping a single row per CDR3 protein. The table shows 360,000 or so distinct CDR3 sequences, with approximately 20% occurring only once. Sequencing input: peripheral blood. The origin of the receptors is a woman aged 18-35 years with Graves' ophthalmopathy. CDR3s include the opening cysteine and the closing phenylalanine or tryptophan. A D gene is named only where the DNA matches it firmly. Size values are once, few and many counts, or a class for expanded clones, and some rows have none.

V gene	clone size	D gene	J gene	CDR3 DNA	CDR3 protein
TRBV28	many	NA	TRBJ2-7	TGTGCCAGCAGTTTCGTTATTACTCGGGGGTTATACGAGCAGTACTTC	CASSFVITRGLYEQYF
TRBV6-1	NA	NA	TRBJ1-6	TGTGCCAGCAGTACCATCCAGGGTCTTCCGGGACATGATAATTCACCCCTCCACTTT	CASSTIQGLPGHDNSPLHF
TRBV28	many	TRBD1	TRBJ2-7	TGTGCCAGCAGTTTATTTGGACAGGGTATCGACGGCGAGCAGTACTTC	CASSLFGQGIDGEQYF
TRBV30	many	NA	TRBJ2-7	TGTGCCTGGAGTGTGGCCTACGAGCAGTACTTC	CAWSVAYEQYF
TRBV5-1	many	NA	TRBJ1-1	TGCGCCAGCAGCTCGGTCCAGGGACTGGACACTGAAGCTTTCTTT	CASSSVQGLDTEAFF
TRBV4-3	medium-sized	NA	TRBJ2-7	TGCGCCAGCAGCCAAGGGGGATTCGACAGCCTCCCTAATTCCTACGAGCAGTACTTC	CASSQGGFDSLPNSYEQYF
TRBV27	many	NA	TRBJ2-7	TGTGCCAGCAGTTTATCGTCCAGGCCATTCTACGAGCAGTACTTC	CASSLSSRPFYEQYF
TRBV4-1	many	NA	TRBJ2-3	TGCGCCAGCAGCCAAGTAGCGACAGCCACAGATACGCAGTATTTT	CASSQVATATDTQYF
TRBV29-1	many	TRBD2	TRBJ2-5	TGCAGCGTTAACCTCGGACTAGCGGGAGGTCTAGAGACCCAGTACTTC	CSVNLGLAGGLETQYF
TRBV11-2	many	NA	TRBJ1-6	TGTGCCAGCAGCTTAGGTCAGAGCTCCTATAATTCACCCCTCCACTTT	CASSLGQSSYNSPLHF
TRBV6-1	many	NA	TRBJ2-7	TGTGCCAGCAGTGCCATTATTTACGAGCAGTACTTC	CASSAIIYEQYF
TRBV6-5	NA	TRBD2	TRBJ2-7	TGTGCCAGCAGTTTGGGCGGGGGGGTCTCCTACGAGCAGTACTTC	CASSLGGGVSYEQYF
TRBV12-3/TRBV12-4	NA	NA	TRBJ1-1	TGTGCCAGCAGGTACCGATCGGACGAAGCTTTCTTT	CASRYRSDEAFF
TRBV6-1	NA	NA	TRBJ1-2	TGTGCCAGCTTTAAAGGGGGGAGAGGCTACACCTTC	CASFKGGRGYTF
TRBV6-2/TRBV6-3	many	TRBD2	TRBJ2-7	TGTGCCAGCAGTGGGAGAAGCGGGAGACCCTACGAGCAGTACTTC	CASSGRSGRPYEQYF
TRBV5-1	NA	NA	TRBJ2-7	TGCGCCAGCAGCTTTCCGGACGCCGGAGCCTACGAGCAGTACTTC	CASSFPDAGAYEQYF
TRBV12-3/TRBV12-4	NA	NA	TRBJ2-2	TGTGCCAGCAGCCCCCTAGGGCCCGCCGGGGAGCTGTTTTTT	CASSPLGPAGELFF
TRBV20-1	many	NA	TRBJ1-1	TGCAGTGCCCCAAGGCAGGGGACTACCATGAACACTGAAGCTTTCTTT	CSAPRQGTTMNTEAFF
TRBV9	many	NA	TRBJ1-1	TGTGCCAGCGGAAAGGGAGGGATCATGAACACTGAAGCTTTCTTT	CASGKGGIMNTEAFF
TRBV30	many	NA	TRBJ1-3	TGTGCCTGGAGTGTCCCCCGGACCCTCACCTCTGGAAACACCATATATTTT	CAWSVPRTLTSGNTIYF
TRBV12-3/TRBV12-4	NA	TRBD2	TRBJ2-3	TGTGCCACCCATCGGGGGGGACTCACAGATACGCAGTATTTT	CATHRGGLTDTQYF
TRBV4-1	NA	TRBD1	TRBJ2-7	TGCGCCAGCAGCCAGGAGGGACAGGGGAGGTCCTACGAGCAGTACTTC	CASSQEGQGRSYEQYF
TRBV7-2	many	NA	TRBJ2-7	TGTGCCAGCAGCTTATATACTCGGGAGCAGTACTTC	CASSLYTREQYF
TRBV7-3	many	NA	TRBJ2-5	TGTGCCAGCAGCTTCGGAGGGATGGAGACCCAGTACTTC	CASSFGGMETQYF
TRBV29-1	many	TRBD1	TRBJ2-2	TGCAGCGTTGCCGGACAGGGTGTGGGCGGGGAGCTGTTTTTT	CSVAGQGVGGELFF
TRBV12-3/TRBV12-4	few	TRBD1	TRBJ2-7	TGTGCCACCCAAGCGGGACAGGGTATGACCTACGAGCAGTACTTC	CATQAGQGMTYEQYF
TRBV30	NA	NA	TRBJ1-1	TGTGCCTGGAAGCAGGGGAAGACTGAAGCTTTCTTT	CAWKQGKTEAFF
TRBV7-2	many	TRBD2	TRBJ2-4	TGTGCCAGCAGCCGGACTAGCGATTTCATTCAGTACTTC	CASSRTSDFIQYF
TRBV10-3	many	TRBD1	TRBJ1-2	TGTGCCATCAGTGGAGGGGGCGGCTACACCTTC	CAISGGGGYTF
TRBV10-3	many	NA	TRBJ2-5	TGTGCCACCCAGATGGGGGCGGGAGAGACCCAGTACTTC	CATQMGAGETQYF
TRBV6-1	NA	NA	TRBJ1-1	TGTGCCACACGTAGAGGGAACACTGAAGCTTTCTTT	CATRRGNTEAFF
TRBV30	few	TRBD1	TRBJ1-5	TGTGCCTGGAGGAGACAGGGTGAAAATCAGCCCCAGCATTTT	CAWRRQGENQPQHF
TRBV6-2/TRBV6-3	many	NA	TRBJ2-5	TGTGCCAGCAGTTACTTCGGGGGTGGGACCCAGTACTTC	CASSYFGGGTQYF
TRBV5-1	few	NA	TRBJ1-1	TGCGCCAGCAGTCGTGAGACAGAGGGAAATACTGAAGCTTTCTTT	CASSRETEGNTEAFF
TRBV10-2	many	TRBD2	TRBJ2-2	TGCGCCAGCAGTGAGTCAGCGGGGTTGGGCGCCGGGGAGCTGTTTTTT	CASSESAGLGAGELFF
TRBV30	many	NA	TRBJ2-7	TGTGCCTGGTCCCAGGGTCCTTACTCCTACGAGCAGTACTTC	CAWSQGPYSYEQYF
TRBV12-3/TRBV12-4	NA	TRBD1	TRBJ1-5	TGTGCCAGCAGTCCGGGACAGATCTCCAATCAGCCCCAGCATTTT	CASSPGQISNQPQHF
TRBV5-1	many	NA	TRBJ2-4	TGCGCCAGCAGCTCATCCAGCTGGTCGGACATTCAGTACTTC	CASSSSSWSDIQYF
TRBV28	many	TRBD1	TRBJ1-2	TGTGCCAGCAGTTTCGGGACAGGGATCTATGGCTACACCTTC	CASSFGTGIYGYTF
TRBV5-4	few	TRBD2	TRBJ2-3	TGTGCCAGCAGCTATGGAGCTGGGCTAGCGGGAGCGAAGAGCACAGATACGCAGTATTTT	CASSYGAGLAGAKSTDTQYF
TRBV6-1	NA	TRBD1	TRBJ1-1	TGTGCCAGCAACCGTAGACAGGGAGGCACTGAAGCTTTCTTT	CASNRRQGGTEAFF
TRBV6-1	many	TRBD2	TRBJ2-7	TGTGCCAGCAGCCGGACTAGCGGGCGCTCCTACGAGCAGTACTTC	CASSRTSGRSYEQYF
TRBV6-1	many	NA	TRBJ2-5	TGTGCCAGCAGTGAGAATGGACTGACCCTGCGTAAAGAGACCCAGTACTTC	CASSENGLTLRKETQYF